This TCR beta chain is drawn from a study of tumor-infiltrating lymphocytes in primary liver carcinoma. The wider study: Productive TCRbeta read counts per sample ran from roughly 3.5 to 6.8 million and were similar across tissue types. Study results and caveats: It was in tumors, not blood, that the top-250-clone fraction was significantly higher (p = 0.039).

For this clonotype: Its antigen is undetermined. One junction end does not reproduce the germline sequence, and a read error may be involved.

The germline V gene encodes CDR1 MDHEN and CDR2 SYDVKM. This CDR3 comprises 17 residues. Total RNA (roughly 530 ng) served as template for TCR beta cDNA synthesis primed by a constant-region primer. Employing slightly modified ARM-PCR, three nested multiplex PCR rounds were run, and these gave rise to the TCR beta libraries. TRBV1-TRBV30 forward primers paired with a C-beta reverse primer were used in the first two PCR rounds, which ran approximately 10 cycles each. Each CDR3 protein is one row after TCRdb ran MiXCR on the multiplex PCR reads. The repertoire holds almost 55,000 distinct CDR3 sequences, about 80% seen once, with around 23% in the top ten. For each extraction, RNA and DNA were obtained together from about 21-30 mg of unsorted bulk tissue. Primary liver carcinomas in the patients were surgically resected. Infection with HBV was chronic in patients; they were treatment-naive.

Material for sequencing was liver tumor tissue from sampling region 2. Subset in this sample: tumor region T2, inferior pole. The chain has TRBV28 and TRBJ2-2; D perhaps matches TRBD2 (5 bases). The sequence came from a man between 40 and 49 years old with primary liver carcinoma and hepatitis B virus infection. CDR3 in amino acids: CASRFREGRSSTGELSF. CDR3 sequence (DNA): TGTGCCAGCAGATTCCGGGAAGGACGGTCGAGCACCGGGGAGCTTTCTTTT.